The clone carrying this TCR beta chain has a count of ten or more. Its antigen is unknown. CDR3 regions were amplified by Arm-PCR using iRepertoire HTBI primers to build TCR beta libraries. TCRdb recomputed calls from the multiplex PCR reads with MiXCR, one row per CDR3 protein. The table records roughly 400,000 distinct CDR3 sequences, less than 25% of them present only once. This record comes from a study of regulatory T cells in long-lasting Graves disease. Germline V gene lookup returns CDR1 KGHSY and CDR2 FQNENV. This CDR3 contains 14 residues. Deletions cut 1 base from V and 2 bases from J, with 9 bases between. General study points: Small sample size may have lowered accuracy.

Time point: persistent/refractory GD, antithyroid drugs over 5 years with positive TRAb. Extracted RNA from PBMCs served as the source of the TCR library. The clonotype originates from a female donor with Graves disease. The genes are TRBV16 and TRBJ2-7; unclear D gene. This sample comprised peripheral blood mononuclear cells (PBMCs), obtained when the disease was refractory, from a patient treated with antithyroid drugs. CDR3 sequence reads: CASSQLSDAYEQYF. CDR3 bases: TGTGCCAGCAGCCAATTGTCAGACGCCTACGAGCAGTACTTC.